The entry that follows covers one T cell receptor beta chain sequence. Its specificity is unknown. Since the CDR3 does not end with the conserved phenylalanine or tryptophan, this likely comes from a read error. This record comes from a study of cytomegalovirus exposure and HLA in healthy donors. Study results and caveats: Presence/absence analyses assumed roughly uniform sequencing depth across donors. The study flagged 150 to 200 TCR beta chains as cytomegalovirus-associated. The records held CMV serostatus as the only immune exposure information. Most likely, a cluster of highly shared sequence variants arose as a sequencing artifact.

The PCR ran on 60 Vbeta and 13 Jbeta primers. The repertoire was sequenced with immunoSEQ multiplex PCR; TCRdb's copy has only in-frame clones and lacks some. Counted here are 150,000 to 200,000 clones, over 75% occurring once; the ten biggest clones make up 1.5% to 2%. Germline CDR1 and CDR2: SNHLY and FYNNEI. With 3 bases removed from V and 3 bases from J, the gap between germline ends came to 15 bases. The CDR3 length is 15 residues. The TCR sequence derives from a woman aged 18-29 years in good health and CMV-seronegative. Material for sequencing was PBMCs. The rearrangement uses TRBV2 and TRBJ2-7; weak D call: TRBD2 (5 bases). CDR3 region: CASSDFWDGSYEQYL. CDR3 coding DNA: TGTGCCAGCAGTGACTTTTGGGATGGGAGCTACGAGCAGTACCTC.